This T cell receptor beta chain originates from a study of T cell clones after liver transplantation. About the research overall: A pre-transplant mixed lymphocyte reaction with TCRbeta sequencing defined graft-donor-reactive clones followed in post-transplant blood. Subjects received no induction therapy and standard immunosuppression until randomization at 12-24 months post-transplant.

Worth noting for this clone: Antigen: not known.

Assay used: immunoSEQ multiplex PCR; TCRdb lists only in-frame clones, some missing. The sample lists about 75,000 clones; under 90% were seen once. CDR1 and CDR2 (germline): LNHDA, SQIVND (reference sequence). With 6 bases removed from V and 9 bases from J, the gap between germline ends came to 9 bases. The CDR3 totals 11 residues. Study-wide findings and caveats: Rather than being deleted, graft donor-reactive T cells may have moved into the graft.

The input for sequencing was CD4+ T cells from blood, taken about 50 months after liver transplant. The sequence derives from a human patient who received a liver transplant. Some of these T cells may belong to the graft donor. This sequence joins TRBV19 and TRBJ2-1; D not certain. The CDR3 region has the DNA TGTGCCAGTAGCATCAGCATTGAGCAGTTCTTC. Its translation is CASSISIEQFF. The complete variable domain, with remaining parts taken from reference TRBV19 and TRBJ2-1, reads DGGITQSPKYLFRKEGQNVTLSCEQNLNHDAMYWYRQDPGQGLRLIYYSQIVNDFQKGDIAEGYSVSREKKESFPLTVTSAQKNPTAFYLCASSISIEQFFGPGTRLTVL.